Shown below are 14 T cell receptor beta chains from a single sample sequenced in a study of monozygotic twins with cystic fibrosis. Some clones are missing from TCRdb's copy, which holds only in-frame ones; the method was immunoSEQ multiplex PCR. This sample has under 30,000 clones, with 96% found just once. The material sequenced was blood. The source is a girl aged 2 to 9 with cystic fibrosis.

This chain uses TRBV28 with TRBJ1-3; D is unclear. The CDR3 is 15 residues long. V lost 5 bases, J lost 0 bases, and 11 bases lay in between. CDR1 MDHEN and CDR2 SYDVKM come from the germline V gene. CDR3 sequence reads: CASSPHIASGNTIYF. The CDR3, as DNA: TGTGCCAGCAGTCCTCATATCGCCTCTGGAAACACCATATATTTT.

The chain joins TRBV10-2 to TRBJ2-1; 7 positions match TRBD2. The ends lost 2 bases at V and 5 bases at J; junction bases unmatched: 6. This CDR3 spans 15 amino acids. From germline, CDR1 is WSHSY and CDR2 SAAADI. CDR3 sequence: CASSELGLQNNEQFF. The CDR3, as DNA: TGCGCCAGCAGTGAGCTGGGACTACAGAACAATGAGCAGTTCTTC.

The chain recombines TRBV4-1 with TRBJ1-2; 8 bases align to TRBD1. V lost 5 bases to trimming and J lost 4 bases; unmatched junction nucleotides: 3. CDR3 length: 13 amino acids. The germline V gene encodes CDR1 MGHRA and CDR2 YSYEKL. CDR3 DNA: TGCGCCAGCAGCTACAGGGGGTTCTATGGCTACACCTTC. Translation: CASSYRGFYGYTF.

This CDR3 is CASSFGGSRDEQFF. The CDR3 DNA is TGTGCCAGCAGCTTTGGCGGGAGTAGGGATGAGCAGTTCTTC. This chain uses TRBV14 with TRBJ2-1; TRBD2 matches 7 bases. The CDR3 is 14 amino acids. Germline V gives CDR1 SGHDN, CDR2 FVKESK. Losses at the gene ends were 5 bases for V and 8 bases for J; bases not matched to a gene: 9.

The chain links TRBV30 to TRBJ2-5; the D call may be TRBD1 or TRBD2 (6 bases each). This CDR3 has 14 amino acids. Germline CDR1 GTSNPN, CDR2 SVGIG (reference sequence). V was cut by 8 bases and J by 5 bases, with 21 bases left in between. CDR3 DNA: TGTGCCGGCTCCGGTGGGGGGCGCGGGGAGACCCAGTACTTC. Amino acids: CAGSGGGRGETQYF. The whole variable domain, remainder taken from reference TRBV30 and TRBJ2-5, is SQTIHQWPATLVQPVGSPLSLECTVEGTSNPNLYWYRQAAGRGLQLLFYSVGIGQISSEVPQNLSASRPQDRQFILSSKKLLLSDSGFYLCAGSGGGRGETQYFGPGTRLLVL.

This chain uses TRBV7-8 with TRBJ2-7, with 9 bases identical to TRBD2. Germline V gives CDR1 SGHVS, CDR2 FQNEAQ. The CDR3 sequence is 17 residues long. V was pared by 4 bases and J by 7 bases, with 17 bases of the junction left unmatched. The CDR3 is CASSSLSIASGVGEQYF. In DNA, the CDR3 is TGTGCCAGCAGCTCCCTCTCTATTGCTAGCGGGGTGGGAGAGCAGTACTTC. Filled out from reference TRBV7-8 and TRBJ2-7, the complete variable domain reads GAGVSQSPRYKVAKRGQDVALRCDPISGHVSLFWYQQALGQGPEFLTYFQNEAQLDKSGLPSDRFFAERPEGSVSTLKIQRTQQEDSAVYLCASSSLSIASGVGEQYFGPGTRLTVT.

The V gene is TRBV19, the J gene TRBJ2-3; 14 positions match TRBD2. Trimming at V came to 3 bases and at J to 0 bases, leaving 5 bases not matched to a gene. The germline gives CDR1 LNHDA, CDR2 SQIVND (reference sequence). CDR3 length equals 18 residues. CDR3 region: CASSMRLAGGPSTDTQYF. CDR3 nucleotide sequence: TGTGCCAGTAGTATGCGACTAGCGGGAGGGCCGAGCACAGATACGCAGTATTTT.

The rearrangement links TRBV29-1 to TRBJ1-1, with a possible D match to TRBD1 (5 bases). Germline CDR1 reads SQVTM; CDR2 reads ANQGSEA. The CDR3 sequence is 13 residues long. Trimming cost V 4 bases and J 2 bases, with 11 bases left between them. CDR3 DNA sequence: TGCAGCGTTGTTACAGGAAGCAACACTGAAGCTTTCTTT. Translated: CSVVTGSNTEAFF. The whole variable domain, filled in from reference TRBV29-1 and TRBJ1-1, reads SAVISQKPSRDICQRGTSLTIQCQVDSQVTMMFWYRQQPGQSLTLIATANQGSEATYESGFVIDKFPISRPNLTFSTLTVSNMSPEDSSIYLCSVVTGSNTEAFFGQGTRLTVV.

J is TRBJ2-7 and V is TRBV5-6, with D possibly being TRBD2 (5 bases). V was trimmed by 1 base and J by 2 bases, leaving 10 bases between them. Germline lookup yields CDR1 SGHDT and CDR2 YYEEEE. This CDR3 has 14 amino acids. The CDR3 is CASSLRGSPYEQYF. For the CDR3, the DNA is TGTGCCAGCAGCTTGCGGGGATCGCCCTACGAGCAGTACTTC.

The table lists this clone with a count of one. The chain carries TRBV27 and TRBJ1-1; 10 bases map to TRBD1. CDR1 is MNHEY, CDR2 SMNVEV, per germline (reference sequence). V was clipped by 6 bases and J by 4 bases; unmatched bases: 11. The CDR3 loop spans 16 amino acids. CDR3 amino acids: CASRSGTGAVGTEAFF. The CDR3 DNA reads as TGTGCCAGCAGATCCGGGACAGGGGCGGTCGGCACTGAAGCTTTCTTT.

This chain links TRBV28 with TRBJ2-4; 7 positions agree with TRBD1. V gave up 1 base and J gave up 0 bases; unmatched junction bases: 12. The CDR3 is 19 residues long. Per the germline V gene, CDR1 is MDHEN and CDR2 is SYDVKM. The CDR3 DNA reads TGTGCCAGCAGTTTATTCACAGGGGTCACCTCACTAGCCAAAAACATTCAGTACTTC. It encodes CASSLFTGVTSLAKNIQYF.

The rearrangement links TRBV2 to TRBJ1-2; tentatively, D is TRBD1 (5 bases). Between the trimmed V and J ends, which lost 8 bases and 4 bases, there was a span of 17 bases. The CDR3 consists of 14 residues. Germline V CDR1 and CDR2: SNHLY, FYNNEI. The CDR3 spells CASDSGTTTYGYTF. CDR3 DNA sequence: TGTGCCAGCGATTCCGGGACCACCACCTATGGCTACACCTTC.

The gene calls are TRBV7-9 and TRBJ2-1; D may be TRBD2 (5 bases). This CDR3 has 12 amino acids. CDR1 SEHNR and CDR2 FQNEAQ come from the germline V gene (reference sequence). V dropped 8 bases and J dropped 9 bases, with 14 bases sitting between them. CDR3: CASGGLGTEQFF. The CDR3 nucleotides read TGTGCCAGCGGAGGCTTAGGTACTGAGCAGTTCTTC. Full variable domain (rest looked up from reference TRBV7-9 and TRBJ2-1): DTGVSQNPRHKITKRGQNVTFRCDPISEHNRLYWYRQTLGQGPEFLTYFQNEAQLEKSRLLSDRFSAERPKGSFSTLEIQRTEQGDSAMYLCASGGLGTEQFFGPGTRLTVL.

V gene TRBV5-1 combines with J gene TRBJ2-2; D may be TRBD1 (6 bases). Per the germline V gene, CDR1 is SGHRS and CDR2 is YFSETQ. This CDR3 region has 15 residues. The V end was cut by 0 bases, the J end by 0 bases, with 6 bases between. The CDR3: CASSLDRANTGELFF. Here the CDR3 DNA reads TGCGCCAGCAGCTTGGACAGGGCGAACACCGGGGAGCTGTTTTTT.